This passage covers 5 T cell receptor beta chains from one sample sequenced in a study of shared clonotypes between healthy human individuals. Naive CD8 cells comprised CD45RO-negative, CCR7-positively selected cells, excluding terminally differentiated effector memory CD45RA+ cells. Here immunoSEQ multiplex PCR was the method, and the copy in TCRdb shows in-frame clones only, minus some. Altogether around 2.1 million clones are present, around 93% being singletons, with the ten largest covering about 1.5%. Sequenced input: naive CD8+ T cells from PBMCs. These receptors were collected from a man in his late teens or twenties in good health. Some clones in this sample may be carry-over from other donors' samples.

The V gene is TRBV27, the J gene TRBJ2-5, with 7 bases fitting TRBD1. The CDR3 spans 16 residues. The V gene end was trimmed by 5 bases and the J gene end by 6 bases; junction bases not matched to a gene: 15. Per germline, CDR1 MNHEY and CDR2 SMNVEV (reference sequence). In DNA, the CDR3 is TGTGCCAGCAGTCTGGGAGACAGGGCTTATGGGCAGACCCAGTACTTC. Its protein is CASSLGDRAYGQTQYF.

The chain is built from TRBV28 and TRBJ2-2; TRBD2 agrees at 13 bases. CDR1 is MDHEN and CDR2 is SYDVKM in the germline V gene. The V segment lost 4 bases and the J segment 6 bases; nucleotides outside the gene matches: 5. The CDR3 runs to 16 residues. CDR3 DNA sequence: TGTGCCAGCAGTTCCCTGACTAGCGGGAGGCCCGGGGAGCTGTTTTTT. Translation: CASSSLTSGRPGELFF.

The CDR3 nucleotides read TGCGCCAGCAGCCATATTACAGGCACAGATACGCAGTATTTT. Its translation is CASSHITGTDTQYF. The chain links TRBV4-1 to TRBJ2-3; D unclear. Trimming took off 3 bases at V and 1 base at J, with 8 bases between the two ends. CDR3 size: 14 residues. CDR1 MGHRA and CDR2 YSYEKL come from the germline V gene.

This clone came up a few times. This chain joins TRBV7-9 and TRBJ1-1, with 8 positions matching TRBD1. Trimming cost V 4 bases and J 3 bases; bases outside gene matches: 7. The CDR3 runs to 15 residues. Germline CDR1 reads SEHNR; CDR2 reads FQNEAQ (reference sequence). The CDR3 DNA reads TGTGCCAGCAGCTCCAGACAGGGGATCGACACTGAAGCTTTCTTT. This encodes CASSSRQGIDTEAFF.

The gene calls are TRBV4-2 and TRBJ1-1, with no clear D. V was cut by 0 bases and J by 2 bases, with 10 bases left in between. Germline assignment: CDR1 LGHNA and CDR2 YNFKEQ. The CDR3 totals 15 residues. The CDR3: CASSQDPLSNTEAFF. CDR3 in DNA: TGTGCCAGCAGCCAAGATCCGCTTAGCAACACTGAAGCTTTCTTT.